A selection of T cell receptor beta chains follows, all from one sample in a study of naive and memory T cell subsets. TCRdb itself ran the UMI-ligation and nested PCR reads through MiXCR, one entry per CDR3 protein. The sample lists approximately 140,000 distinct CDR3 sequences; roughly 23% were seen once. The sequenced sample consisted of naive CD4+ T cells from blood. These receptors were collected from a human donor in good health. Each CDR3 is given with its conserved first and last residue. Fields, in order: V gene, J gene, D gene, clone size, CDR3 protein, CDR3 DNA. A D gene is named only where the DNA matches it firmly. Size is stated for part of the rows, as once, few or many counts, or as a class when the clone is expanded.

v_gene: TRBV6-2/TRBV6-3
j_gene: TRBJ1-1
d_gene: .
abundance: many
CDR3aa: CASSSPWGQDEAFF
CDR3nt: TGTGCCAGCAGTTCCCCTTGGGGGCAAGATGAAGCTTTCTTT

v_gene: TRBV6-2/TRBV6-3
j_gene: TRBJ2-2
d_gene: .
abundance: few
CDR3aa: CASSPGPRWTGELFF
CDR3nt: TGTGCCAGCAGCCCGGGGCCTCGTTGGACCGGGGAGCTGTTTTTT

v_gene: TRBV27
j_gene: TRBJ2-1
d_gene: TRBD2
abundance: .
CDR3aa: CASSTPWTSGSNEQFF
CDR3nt: TGTGCCAGCAGTACCCCATGGACTAGCGGGAGCAATGAGCAGTTCTTC

v_gene: TRBV18
j_gene: TRBJ2-5
d_gene: .
abundance: few
CDR3aa: CASSPLRGGEETQYF
CDR3nt: TGTGCCAGCTCACCACTAAGGGGCGGAGAAGAGACCCAGTACTTC

v_gene: TRBV12-3/TRBV12-4
j_gene: TRBJ1-6
d_gene: TRBD1
abundance: .
CDR3aa: CASSPTLGQGYSPLHF
CDR3nt: TGTGCCAGCAGTCCTACGTTGGGACAGGGTTATTCACCCCTCCACTTT

v_gene: TRBV7-8
j_gene: TRBJ1-5
d_gene: .
abundance: .
CDR3aa: CASSLGGAWSNQPQHF
CDR3nt: TGTGCCAGCAGCTTAGGCGGGGCCTGGAGCAATCAGCCCCAGCATTTT

v_gene: TRBV20-1
j_gene: TRBJ2-7
d_gene: TRBD1
abundance: few
CDR3aa: CSARDQGQGRDEQYF
CDR3nt: TGCAGTGCTAGAGATCAGGGACAGGGGCGCGACGAGCAGTACTTC

v_gene: TRBV6-5
j_gene: TRBJ2-5
d_gene: .
abundance: .
CDR3aa: CATSQGRETQYF
CDR3nt: TGTGCCACATCACAGGGGAGGGAGACCCAGTACTTC

v_gene: TRBV11-2
j_gene: TRBJ2-7
d_gene: .
abundance: few
CDR3aa: CASSLWGSYEQYF
CDR3nt: TGTGCCAGCAGCCTTTGGGGATCCTACGAGCAGTACTTC

v_gene: TRBV27
j_gene: TRBJ2-3
d_gene: .
abundance: few
CDR3aa: CASSYTRTDTQYF
CDR3nt: TGTGCCAGCAGTTACACCAGGACAGATACGCAGTATTTT

v_gene: TRBV7-9
j_gene: TRBJ1-1
d_gene: .
abundance: .
CDR3aa: CASSLVGGARTEAFF
CDR3nt: TGTGCCAGCAGCTTAGTGGGGGGCGCGCGGACTGAAGCTTTCTTT

v_gene: TRBV6-4
j_gene: TRBJ1-2
d_gene: .
abundance: few
CDR3aa: CASSERKDRGGYTF
CDR3nt: TGTGCCAGCAGTGAACGAAAAGACCGGGGGGGCTACACCTTC

v_gene: TRBV3-1
j_gene: TRBJ2-2
d_gene: .
abundance: few
CDR3aa: CASTKAGELFF
CDR3nt: TGTGCCAGTACGAAGGCCGGGGAGCTGTTTTTT

v_gene: TRBV4-2
j_gene: TRBJ2-7
d_gene: TRBD2
abundance: .
CDR3aa: CASSQQGLAGVEQYF
CDR3nt: TGTGCCAGCAGCCAACAAGGACTAGCGGGAGTCGAGCAGTACTTC

v_gene: TRBV5-1
j_gene: TRBJ1-2
d_gene: TRBD1
abundance: .
CDR3aa: CASSLAGGQGARGYTF
CDR3nt: TGCGCCAGCAGCTTGGCCGGGGGACAGGGGGCGCGGGGCTACACCTTC

v_gene: TRBV4-1
j_gene: TRBJ2-1
d_gene: .
abundance: .
CDR3aa: CASSQGRIVNPGEQFF
CDR3nt: TGCGCCAGCAGCCAAGGAAGGATAGTGAACCCCGGCGAGCAGTTCTTC

v_gene: TRBV6-4
j_gene: TRBJ2-2
d_gene: .
abundance: few
CDR3aa: CASSEAGVSTGELFF
CDR3nt: TGTGCCAGCAGTGAGGCCGGGGTATCAACCGGGGAGCTGTTTTTT

v_gene: TRBV7-6
j_gene: TRBJ2-3
d_gene: TRBD1
abundance: .
CDR3aa: CASSPLSRTGATDTQYF
CDR3nt: TGTGCCAGCAGCCCCCTCAGCAGGACAGGGGCTACAGATACGCAGTATTTT

v_gene: TRBV10-2
j_gene: TRBJ2-7
d_gene: .
abundance: few
CDR3aa: CASRAPNYEQYF
CDR3nt: TGCGCCAGCAGGGCTCCTAACTACGAGCAGTACTTC

v_gene: TRBV13
j_gene: TRBJ1-4
d_gene: .
abundance: many
CDR3aa: CASSTRGDEKLFF
CDR3nt: TGTGCCAGCAGCACCCGGGGCGATGAAAAACTGTTTTTT

v_gene: TRBV6-1
j_gene: TRBJ2-1
d_gene: .
abundance: .
CDR3aa: CASSDGRGRSGGEQFF
CDR3nt: TGTGCCAGCAGTGATGGAAGGGGGCGCTCGGGAGGTGAGCAGTTCTTC

v_gene: TRBV5-1
j_gene: TRBJ1-1
d_gene: .
abundance: .
CDR3aa: CASSLGPLGTEAFF
CDR3nt: TGCGCCAGCAGCTTGGGCCCCTTGGGGACTGAAGCTTTCTTT

v_gene: TRBV6-5
j_gene: TRBJ2-2
d_gene: .
abundance: few
CDR3aa: CASSYSGPTGELFF
CDR3nt: TGTGCCAGCAGTTACTCTGGACCCACCGGGGAGCTGTTTTTT

v_gene: TRBV20-1
j_gene: TRBJ1-2
d_gene: .
abundance: .
CDR3aa: CSARGRDYGYTF
CDR3nt: TGCAGTGCTAGAGGAAGGGACTATGGCTACACCTTC

v_gene: TRBV25-1
j_gene: TRBJ2-5
d_gene: .
abundance: .
CDR3aa: CASVGTTLKGGQETQYF
CDR3nt: TGTGCCAGCGTGGGCACGACACTAAAAGGGGGCCAAGAGACCCAGTACTTC

v_gene: TRBV30
j_gene: TRBJ2-1
d_gene: .
abundance: few
CDR3aa: CAWSGTDYNEQFF
CDR3nt: TGTGCCTGGAGTGGGACTGACTACAATGAGCAGTTCTTC

v_gene: TRBV28
j_gene: TRBJ1-1
d_gene: TRBD1
abundance: many
CDR3aa: CASSLPHRGDTEAFF
CDR3nt: TGTGCCAGCAGTTTGCCTCACAGGGGTGACACTGAAGCTTTCTTT

v_gene: TRBV28
j_gene: TRBJ2-1
d_gene: .
abundance: .
CDR3aa: CASSLFAGINEQFF
CDR3nt: TGTGCCAGCAGTTTATTTGCGGGAATCAATGAGCAGTTCTTC

v_gene: TRBV27
j_gene: TRBJ1-2
d_gene: TRBD1
abundance: few
CDR3aa: CASSAPAGGWGGYTF
CDR3nt: TGTGCCAGCAGTGCACCCGCAGGGGGTTGGGGTGGCTACACCTTC

v_gene: TRBV7-9
j_gene: TRBJ2-6
d_gene: .
abundance: few
CDR3aa: CASSLLQGSGANVLTF
CDR3nt: TGTGCCAGCAGCTTACTTCAGGGATCTGGGGCCAACGTCCTGACTTTC

v_gene: TRBV4-3
j_gene: TRBJ2-3
d_gene: TRBD2
abundance: .
CDR3aa: CASSQQNRREGRSTDTQYF
CDR3nt: TGCGCCAGCAGCCAGCAGAACAGGCGGGAGGGCCGAAGCACAGATACGCAGTATTTT

v_gene: TRBV12-3/TRBV12-4
j_gene: TRBJ2-3
d_gene: .
abundance: few
CDR3aa: CASREVADTQYF
CDR3nt: TGTGCCAGCAGAGAAGTGGCAGATACGCAGTATTTT

v_gene: TRBV12-3/TRBV12-4
j_gene: TRBJ1-2
d_gene: TRBD1
abundance: few
CDR3aa: CASKQDRAHRGYTF
CDR3nt: TGTGCCAGCAAGCAAGACAGGGCGCATAGGGGCTACACCTTC

v_gene: TRBV5-5
j_gene: TRBJ2-7
d_gene: TRBD1
abundance: few
CDR3aa: CASSTTGAGYEQYF
CDR3nt: TGTGCCAGCAGCACAACAGGGGCTGGCTACGAGCAGTACTTC

v_gene: TRBV20-1
j_gene: TRBJ2-1
d_gene: TRBD2
abundance: .
CDR3aa: CSARGYSSGKGNEQFF
CDR3nt: TGCAGTGCTAGAGGGTACTCTAGCGGGAAAGGCAATGAGCAGTTCTTC

v_gene: TRBV29-1
j_gene: TRBJ1-4
d_gene: TRBD1
abundance: few
CDR3aa: CSVTGLDEKLFF
CDR3nt: TGCAGCGTGACAGGGCTGGATGAAAAACTGTTTTTT

v_gene: TRBV5-1
j_gene: TRBJ2-1
d_gene: TRBD2
abundance: few
CDR3aa: CASSFIRLAGSTSSYNEQFF
CDR3nt: TGCGCCAGCAGCTTCATTAGACTAGCGGGTAGCACCAGCTCCTACAATGAGCAGTTCTTC

v_gene: TRBV12-3/TRBV12-4
j_gene: TRBJ2-1
d_gene: .
abundance: few
CDR3aa: CASSWRSNNEQFF
CDR3nt: TGTGCCAGCAGTTGGCGCAGCAACAATGAGCAGTTCTTC

v_gene: TRBV29-1
j_gene: TRBJ2-7
d_gene: .
abundance: .
CDR3aa: CSVDAGRPGRREQYF
CDR3nt: TGCAGCGTTGATGCGGGGAGGCCCGGTAGGCGGGAGCAGTACTTC

v_gene: TRBV20-1
j_gene: TRBJ2-7
d_gene: TRBD1
abundance: .
CDR3aa: CSARKPGQGFHEQYF
CDR3nt: TGCAGTGCTAGAAAACCGGGACAGGGCTTCCACGAGCAGTACTTC

v_gene: TRBV20-1
j_gene: TRBJ1-1
d_gene: TRBD1
abundance: .
CDR3aa: CSATTGRDTEAFF
CDR3nt: TGCAGTGCCACGACAGGGAGGGACACTGAAGCTTTCTTT